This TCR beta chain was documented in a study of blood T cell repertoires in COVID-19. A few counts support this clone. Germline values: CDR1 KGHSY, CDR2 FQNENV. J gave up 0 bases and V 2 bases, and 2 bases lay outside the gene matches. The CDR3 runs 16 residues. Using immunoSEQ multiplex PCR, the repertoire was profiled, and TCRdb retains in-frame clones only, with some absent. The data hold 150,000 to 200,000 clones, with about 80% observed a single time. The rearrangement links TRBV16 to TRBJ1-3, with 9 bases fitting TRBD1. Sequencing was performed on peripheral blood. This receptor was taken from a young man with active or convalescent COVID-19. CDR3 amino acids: CASSQRGQGSGNTIYF. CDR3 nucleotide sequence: TGTGCCAGCAGCCAACGGGGACAGGGCTCTGGAAACACCATATATTTT.